Sequencing of this T cell receptor beta chain was carried out in a study of blood T cell repertoires in COVID-19. Study-level background: Material from acute and convalescent COVID-19 was sourced from the United States, Italy and Spain. T cells, B-cell-depleted T cells, or PBMCs provided the cDNA or gDNA that served as material.

Seattle researchers signed up patients amid active infection and tracked them longitudinally. CDR1 MNHEY and CDR2 SVGAGI come from the germline V gene. The CDR3 loop spans 13 amino acids. V trimming: 6 bases; J trimming: 8 bases; junction bases outside the gene matches: 9. Per the authors' pipeline: Counts of nucleated cells, estimated from reference gene primer amplification, were obtained. The data were produced by immunoSEQ multiplex PCR, yet TCRdb's version contains in-frame clones alone and is incomplete. V and J calls and clone size are those listed in that table; D and trimming were worked out from the DNA. Counted here are roughly 130,000 clones, 88% occurring once; the ten biggest clones make up roughly 2.5%.

The source is a human donor with COVID-19, enrolled during active disease. The donor label of this sample is uncertain. Sequencing was carried out using peripheral blood. The J gene is TRBJ1-1, the V gene TRBV6-5, with 7 nucleotides matching TRBD1. The chain's CDR3 is CASRPTGATEAFF. For the CDR3, the DNA is TGTGCCAGCAGACCTACAGGGGCGACCGAAGCTTTCTTT.